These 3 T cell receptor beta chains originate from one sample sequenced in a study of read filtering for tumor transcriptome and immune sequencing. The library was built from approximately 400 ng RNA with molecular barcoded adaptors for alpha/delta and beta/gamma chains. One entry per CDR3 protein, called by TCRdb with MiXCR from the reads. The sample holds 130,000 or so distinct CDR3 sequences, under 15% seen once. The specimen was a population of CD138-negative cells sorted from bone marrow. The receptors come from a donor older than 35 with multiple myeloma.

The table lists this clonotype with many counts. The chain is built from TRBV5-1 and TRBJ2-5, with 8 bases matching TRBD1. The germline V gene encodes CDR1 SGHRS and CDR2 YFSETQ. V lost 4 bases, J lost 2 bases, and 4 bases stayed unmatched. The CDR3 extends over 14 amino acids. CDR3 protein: CASSEDRAQETQYF. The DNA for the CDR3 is TGCGCCAGCAGCGAGGACAGGGCACAAGAGACCCAGTACTTC. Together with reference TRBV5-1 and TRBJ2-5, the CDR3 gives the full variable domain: KAGVTQTPRYLIKTRGQQVTLSCSPISGHRSVSWYQQTPGQGLQFLFEYFSETQRNKGNFPGRFSGRQFSNSRSEMNVSTLELGDSALYLCASSEDRAQETQYFGPGTRLLVL.

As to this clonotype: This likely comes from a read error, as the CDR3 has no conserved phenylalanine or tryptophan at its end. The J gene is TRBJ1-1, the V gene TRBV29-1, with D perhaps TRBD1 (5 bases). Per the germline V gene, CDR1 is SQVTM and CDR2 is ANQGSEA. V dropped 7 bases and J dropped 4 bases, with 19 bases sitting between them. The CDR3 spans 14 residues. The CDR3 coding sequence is TGCAGCGGGACTGGGGGAGCCGTGGGCACTGAAGCTTTCCTT. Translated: CSGTGGAVGTEAFL.

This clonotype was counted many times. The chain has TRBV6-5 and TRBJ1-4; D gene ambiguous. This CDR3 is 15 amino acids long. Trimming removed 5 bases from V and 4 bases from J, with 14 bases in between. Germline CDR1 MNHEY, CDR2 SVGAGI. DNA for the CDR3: TGTGCCAGCAGTACCTCCGGGTCCCATAATGAAAAACTGTTTTTT. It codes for CASSTSGSHNEKLFF.